A selection of T cell receptor beta chains follows, all from one sample in a study of shared T cell receptors in the human thymus. Method: immunoSEQ multiplex PCR; TCRdb's copy keeps in-frame clones and lacks some. This sample carries roughly 410,000 clones, 95% of them seen once, and the ten largest clones take 0.015% to 0.02%. Sequencing was performed on thymocytes. These TCRs come from a human donor. Each CDR3 is given with its conserved first and last residue. D genes are given only for firm matches. Size is omitted from some rows. Given values are once, few, many or a class for expanded clones.

TRBV2	.	TRBJ2-5	TRBD2	CASRLTSGIGETQYF	TGTGCCAGCAGATTGACTAGCGGGATAGGGGAGACCCAGTACTTC
TRBV27	.	TRBJ2-3	.	CASRGGRDGTQYF	TGTGCCAGCAGGGGGGGTCGGGATGGGACGCAGTATTTT
TRBV30	.	TRBJ2-7	TRBD2	CAWSVPRLAGPSYEQYF	TGTGCCTGGAGTGTACCGAGACTAGCGGGCCCCTCCTACGAGCAGTACTTC
TRBV4-1	.	TRBJ2-7	.	CASSQDCGERDSYEQYF	TGCGCCAGCAGCCAAGATTGTGGGGAGAGGGACTCCTACGAGCAGTACTTC
TRBV6-5	.	TRBJ2-7	TRBD2	CASSPSGRGSYEQYF	TGTGCCAGCAGCCCCAGCGGGAGAGGATCCTACGAGCAGTACTTC
TRBV27	.	TRBJ2-7	TRBD2	CASSPTGGSYEQYF	TGTGCCAGCAGTCCCACCGGGGGGAGCTACGAGCAGTACTTC
TRBV5-1	.	TRBJ1-6	TRBD1	CASSLVRGLSSPLHF	TGCGCCAGCAGCTTGGTCAGGGGGCTTTCATCACCCCTCCACTTT
TRBV6-1	.	TRBJ1-1	.	CASRQGYTEAFF	TGTGCCAGCAGACAGGGATACACTGAAGCTTTCTTT
TRBV27	.	TRBJ2-7	TRBD2	CASSSPRTSGIHEQYF	TGTGCCAGCAGCTCGCCTCGGACTAGCGGGATCCACGAGCAGTACTTC
TRBV29-1	.	TRBJ2-7	TRBD1	CSCRTGFYEQYF	TGCAGCTGTCGGACAGGGTTTTACGAGCAGTACTTC
TRBV6-1	.	TRBJ2-3	.	CASAGPRTDTQYF	TGTGCCAGCGCGGGCCCGAGGACAGATACGCAGTATTTT
TRBV30	.	TRBJ2-1	TRBD2	CAWRPPGLAGVGEQFF	TGTGCCTGGAGACCTCCGGGACTAGCGGGAGTGGGTGAGCAGTTCTTC
TRBV18	.	TRBJ1-1	.	CASSGKQGMDTEAFF	TGTGCCAGCTCAGGAAAGCAGGGGATGGACACTGAAGCTTTCTTT
TRBV4-2	.	TRBJ1-1	.	CASSQGVANGDTEAFF	TGTGCCAGCAGCCAAGGGGTCGCCAACGGGGACACTGAAGCTTTCTTT
TRBV27	.	TRBJ2-1	TRBD2	CASSLSGTEGLAGYNEQFF	TGTGCCAGCAGTTTAAGTGGGACAGAGGGACTAGCGGGGTACAATGAGCAGTTCTTC
TRBV10-1	.	TRBJ1-2	TRBD1	CASSERQGGRRDGYTF	TGCGCCAGCAGTGAGAGGCAGGGGGGCCGGAGAGATGGCTACACCTTC
TRBV7-9	.	TRBJ2-5	TRBD1	CASSAPGGLETQYF	TGTGCCAGCAGCGCCCCAGGGGGCTTAGAGACCCAGTACTTC
TRBV7-8	.	TRBJ2-7	TRBD2	CASSLGTSGSYEQYF	TGTGCCAGCAGCTTAGGGACTAGCGGGAGCTACGAGCAGTACTTC
TRBV5-5	.	TRBJ2-7	TRBD2	CASSGSAGTIEQYF	TGTGCCAGCAGCGGTAGTGCGGGGACTATCGAGCAGTACTTC
TRBV19	.	TRBJ2-7	TRBD1	CASSPRTGDSYEQYF	TGTGCCAGTAGCCCACGGACAGGAGACTCCTACGAGCAGTACTTC
TRBV15	.	TRBJ1-4	TRBD1	CATSPIRLPGQATNEKLFF	TGTGCCACCAGCCCAATCCGTTTGCCGGGACAGGCAACTAATGAAAAACTGTTTTTT
TRBV4-3	.	TRBJ2-1	.	CASSLHFVPPGYNEQFF	TGCGCCAGCAGCCTACACTTTGTCCCCCCGGGGTACAATGAGCAGTTCTTC
TRBV6-5	few	TRBJ1-2	.	CASRDTGSSNYGYTF	TGTGCCAGCAGGGATACAGGGTCATCTAACTATGGCTACACCTTC
TRBV11-2	.	TRBJ2-2	.	CASTAAGTNAGELFF	TGTGCCAGCACCGCGGCGGGGACCAACGCCGGGGAGCTGTTTTTT
TRBV18	.	TRBJ1-2	TRBD1	CASSRPGQGAGGYTF	TGTGCCAGCTCACGCCCCGGACAGGGGGCCGGAGGCTACACCTTC
TRBV15	.	TRBJ2-3	.	CATSRDKREECPTDTQYF	TGTGCCACCAGCAGAGATAAAAGGGAGGAGTGTCCAACAGATACGCAGTATTTT
TRBV29-1	.	TRBJ1-1	.	CSVGPGGMNTEAFF	TGCAGCGTGGGGCCGGGGGGTATGAACACTGAAGCTTTCTTT
TRBV4-1	.	TRBJ2-1	TRBD2	CASSPQLCSGRYNEQFF	TGCGCCAGCAGCCCCCAATTGTGTAGCGGGAGATACAATGAGCAGTTCTTC
TRBV27	once	TRBJ1-1	.	CASSFRNTEAFF	TGTGCCAGCAGTTTTAGGAACACTGAAGCTTTCTTT
TRBV6-5	.	TRBJ1-2	.	CASSTTAFYGYTF	TGTGCCAGCAGTACAACAGCCTTCTATGGCTACACCTTC
TRBV7-2	.	TRBJ2-3	.	CASSLVGRVADTQYF	TGTGCCAGCAGCTTAGTGGGCCGGGTGGCAGATACGCAGTATTTT
TRBV7-8	.	TRBJ1-1	TRBD1	CASRGQGGGEAFF	TGTGCCAGCAGAGGACAGGGTGGGGGGGAAGCTTTCTTT
TRBV10-3	.	TRBJ2-1	TRBD2	CAISGDRTSGTYNEQFF	TGTGCCATCAGTGGGGATAGAACTAGCGGCACTTACAATGAGCAGTTCTTC
TRBV7-9	few	TRBJ2-7	.	CASSLVRGPEQYF	TGTGCCAGCAGCTTAGTCCGCGGTCCCGAGCAGTACTTC
TRBV11-2	.	TRBJ2-7	TRBD2	CASSLDRGSGGSSYEQYF	TGTGCCAGCAGCTTAGATCGGGGCAGTGGCGGGAGCTCCTACGAGCAGTACTTC
TRBV6-1	.	TRBJ1-3	.	CAIRGGPGNTIYF	TGTGCCATCCGGGGGGGCCCTGGAAACACCATATATTTT
TRBV6-5	.	TRBJ1-4	TRBD1	CASSTGQENEKLFF	TGTGCCAGCAGTACCGGACAGGAAAATGAAAAACTGTTTTTT
TRBV28	.	TRBJ2-7	TRBD1	CASSSRKRDRGPYEQYF	TGTGCCAGCAGTTCACGAAAACGGGACAGGGGACCCTACGAGCAGTACTTC
TRBV7-2	.	TRBJ2-5	TRBD1	CASSLQGAQETQYF	TGTGCCAGCAGCTTACAGGGGGCCCAAGAGACCCAGTACTTC
TRBV14	.	TRBJ1-6	TRBD1	CASSQESGRGQSSPLHF	TGTGCCAGCAGCCAAGAATCGGGCAGGGGGCAGAGTTCACCCCTCCACTTT
TRBV4-1	.	TRBJ2-7	TRBD1	CASSLTGTGSYEQYF	TGCGCCAGCAGCCTAACCGGGACAGGGTCCTACGAGCAGTACTTC
TRBV18	.	TRBJ1-2	.	CASSPEGDNGYTF	TGTGCCAGCTCTCCAGAGGGGGACAATGGCTACACCTTC
TRBV15	.	TRBJ2-1	TRBD2	CATSILLAGGHNEQFF	TGTGCCACCAGCATACTACTAGCGGGAGGCCACAATGAGCAGTTCTTC
TRBV5-6	.	TRBJ2-7	.	CASSLVTRGTYEQYF	TGTGCCAGCAGCTTGGTTACTCGGGGGACCTACGAGCAGTACTTC
TRBV5-1	.	TRBJ2-1	TRBD2	CASSIPGTNDNEQFF	TGCGCCAGCAGCATTCCCGGGACTAACGACAATGAGCAGTTCTTC
TRBV7-7	.	TRBJ2-7	.	CASSSRENYEQYF	TGTGCTAGCAGCTCTCGGGAGAACTACGAGCAGTACTTC
TRBV27	.	TRBJ2-1	TRBD1	CASSSDRGSHNEQFF	TGTGCCAGCAGTTCGGACAGGGGGTCCCACAATGAGCAGTTCTTC
TRBV7-9	.	TRBJ2-3	TRBD1	CASSPHRQGTSTDTQYF	TGTGCCAGCAGCCCCCACAGACAGGGTACTAGCACAGATACGCAGTATTTT
TRBV7-9	.	TRBJ1-5	.	CASSLGSRDFSNQPQHF	TGTGCCAGCAGCTTAGGCTCCCGGGATTTTAGCAATCAGCCCCAGCATTTT
TRBV7-9	.	TRBJ2-5	TRBD1	CAKDRVLWETQYF	TGTGCTAAGGACAGGGTCCTATGGGAGACCCAGTACTTC
TRBV27	.	TRBJ2-1	TRBD2	CASSLGGRTYNEQFF	TGTGCCAGCAGTTTAGGCGGGAGGACCTACAATGAGCAGTTCTTC
TRBV30	.	TRBJ1-6	.	CAWSIPGTRPNSPLHF	TGTGCCTGGAGTATTCCCGGGACACGGCCTAATTCACCCCTCCACTTT
TRBV28	.	TRBJ1-2	TRBD1	CASSLWGTGHGYTF	TGTGCCAGCAGTTTATGGGGGACAGGGCATGGCTACACCTTC
TRBV7-3	.	TRBJ2-3	.	CASSPNHQGFTDTQYF	TGTGCCAGCAGCCCAAACCATCAGGGATTCACAGATACGCAGTATTTT
TRBV5-1	once	TRBJ1-2	TRBD1	CASSLGQGVYGYTF	TGCGCCAGCAGCTTGGGACAGGGGGTCTATGGCTACACCTTC
TRBV5-1	.	TRBJ2-4	TRBD1	CASSARDRAAPSLSKNIQYF	TGCGCCAGCAGCGCCCGGGACAGGGCAGCTCCTTCTCTATCCAAAAACATTCAGTACTTC
TRBV28	.	TRBJ1-4	TRBD1	CASSFRTGGGPWKKLFF	TGTGCCAGCAGTTTTAGGACAGGGGGCGGACCTTGGAAAAAACTGTTTTTT
TRBV19	.	TRBJ1-5	.	CASSVQEDNQPQHF	TGTGCCAGTAGTGTACAGGAGGACAATCAGCCCCAGCATTTT
TRBV18	.	TRBJ1-4	.	CASSPAIGEKLFF	TGTGCCAGCTCCCCAGCCATAGGCGAAAAACTGTTTTTT
TRBV18	.	TRBJ1-3	.	CASSPRQLDSGNTIYF	TGTGCCAGCTCACCCAGGCAGCTAGACTCTGGAAACACCATATATTTT